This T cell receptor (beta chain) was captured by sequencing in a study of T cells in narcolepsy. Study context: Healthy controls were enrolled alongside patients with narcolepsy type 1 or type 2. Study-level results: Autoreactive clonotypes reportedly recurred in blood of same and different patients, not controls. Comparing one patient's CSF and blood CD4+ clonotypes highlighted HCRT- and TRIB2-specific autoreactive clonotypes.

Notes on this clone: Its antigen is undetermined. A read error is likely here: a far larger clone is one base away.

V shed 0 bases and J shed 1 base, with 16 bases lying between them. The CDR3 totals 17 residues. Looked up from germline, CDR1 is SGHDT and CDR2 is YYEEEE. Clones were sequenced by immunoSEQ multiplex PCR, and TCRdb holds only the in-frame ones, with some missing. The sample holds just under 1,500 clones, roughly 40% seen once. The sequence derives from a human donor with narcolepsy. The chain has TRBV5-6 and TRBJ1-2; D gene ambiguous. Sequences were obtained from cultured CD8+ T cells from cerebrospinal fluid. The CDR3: CASSLEPLRRNNYGYTF. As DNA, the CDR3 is TGTGCCAGCAGCTTGGAGCCGTTAAGGCGTAATAACTATGGCTACACCTTC. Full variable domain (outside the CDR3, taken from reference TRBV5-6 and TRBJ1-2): DAGVTQSPTHLIKTRGQQVTLRCSPKSGHDTVSWYQQALGQGPQFIFQYYEEEERQRGNFPDRFSGHQFPNYSSELNVNALLLGDSALYLCASSLEPLRRNNYGYTFGSGTRLTVV.